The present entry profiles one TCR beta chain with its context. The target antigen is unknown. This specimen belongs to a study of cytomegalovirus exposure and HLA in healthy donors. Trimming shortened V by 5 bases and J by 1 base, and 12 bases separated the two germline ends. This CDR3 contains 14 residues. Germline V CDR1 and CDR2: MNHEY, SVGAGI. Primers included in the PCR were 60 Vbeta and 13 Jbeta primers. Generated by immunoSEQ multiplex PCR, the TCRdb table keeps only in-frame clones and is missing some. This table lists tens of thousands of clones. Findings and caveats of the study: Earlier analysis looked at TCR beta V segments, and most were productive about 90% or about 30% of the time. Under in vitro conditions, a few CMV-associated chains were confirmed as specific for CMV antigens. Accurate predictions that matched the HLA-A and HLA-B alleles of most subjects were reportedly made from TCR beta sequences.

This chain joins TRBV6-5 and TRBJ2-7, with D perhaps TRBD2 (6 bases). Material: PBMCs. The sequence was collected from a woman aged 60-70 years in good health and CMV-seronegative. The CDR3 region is CASSKTSLSYEQYF. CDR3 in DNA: TGTGCCAGCAGTAAAACTAGCCTGTCCTACGAGCAGTACTTC.